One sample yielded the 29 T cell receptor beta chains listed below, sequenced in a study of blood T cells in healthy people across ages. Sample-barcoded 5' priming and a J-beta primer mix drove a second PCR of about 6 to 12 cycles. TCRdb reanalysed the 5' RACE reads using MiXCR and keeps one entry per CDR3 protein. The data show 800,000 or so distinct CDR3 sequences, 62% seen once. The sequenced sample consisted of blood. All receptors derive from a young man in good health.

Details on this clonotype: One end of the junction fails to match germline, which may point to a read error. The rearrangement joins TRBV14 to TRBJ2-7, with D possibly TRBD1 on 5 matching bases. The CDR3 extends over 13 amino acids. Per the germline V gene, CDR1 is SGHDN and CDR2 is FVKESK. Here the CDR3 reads CASSQSGYHEQNF. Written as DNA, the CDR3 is TGTGCCAGCAGCCAATCAGGGTACCACGAGCAGAACTTC. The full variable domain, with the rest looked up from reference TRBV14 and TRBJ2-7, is EAGVTQFPSHSVIEKGQTVTLRCDPISGHDNLYWYRRVMGKEIKFLLHFVKESKQDESGMPNNRFLAERTGGTYSTLKVQPAELEDSGVYFCASSQSGYHEQNFGPGTRLTVT.

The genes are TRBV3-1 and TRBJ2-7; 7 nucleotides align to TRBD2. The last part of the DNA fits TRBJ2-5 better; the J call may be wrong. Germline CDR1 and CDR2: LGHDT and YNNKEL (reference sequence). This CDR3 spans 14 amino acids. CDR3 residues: CASSQVLAEETQYF. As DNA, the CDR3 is TGTGCCAGCAGCCAAGTTCTAGCGGAAGAGACCCAGTACTTC.

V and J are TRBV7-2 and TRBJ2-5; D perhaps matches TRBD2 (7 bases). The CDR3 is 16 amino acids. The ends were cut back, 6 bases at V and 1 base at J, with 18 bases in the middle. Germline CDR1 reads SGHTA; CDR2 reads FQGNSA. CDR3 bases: TGTGCCAGCAGACCAAGGGGGGCTAGCGGCCAAGAGACCCAGTACTTC. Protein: CASRPRGASGQETQYF.

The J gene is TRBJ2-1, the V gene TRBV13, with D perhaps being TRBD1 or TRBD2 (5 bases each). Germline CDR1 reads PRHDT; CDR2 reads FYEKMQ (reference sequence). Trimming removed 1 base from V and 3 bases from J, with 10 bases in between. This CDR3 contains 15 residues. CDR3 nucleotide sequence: TGTGCCAGCAGCTTAGTCGGGACCAGCTACAATGAGCAGTTCTTC. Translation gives CASSLVGTSYNEQFF.

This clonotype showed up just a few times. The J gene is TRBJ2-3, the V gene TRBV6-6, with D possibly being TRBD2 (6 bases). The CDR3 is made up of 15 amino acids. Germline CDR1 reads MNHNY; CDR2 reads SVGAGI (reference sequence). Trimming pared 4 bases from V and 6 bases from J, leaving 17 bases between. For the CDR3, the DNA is TGTGCCAGCAGTTTAATGACTAGAAACCACGATACGCAGTATTTT. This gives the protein CASSLMTRNHDTQYF.

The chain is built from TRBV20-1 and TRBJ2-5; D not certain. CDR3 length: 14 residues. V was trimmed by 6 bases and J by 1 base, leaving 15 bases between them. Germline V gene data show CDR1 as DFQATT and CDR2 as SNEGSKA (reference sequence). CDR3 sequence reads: CSAQKAGFQETQYF. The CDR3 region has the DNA TGCAGTGCCCAAAAAGCCGGGTTCCAAGAGACCCAGTACTTC.

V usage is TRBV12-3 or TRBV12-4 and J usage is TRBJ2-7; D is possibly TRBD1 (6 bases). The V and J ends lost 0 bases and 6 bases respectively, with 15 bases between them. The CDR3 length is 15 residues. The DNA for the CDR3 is TGTGCCAGCAGTTTAGCGGGGGCAGGGTCTGGCGAGCAGTACTTC. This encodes CASSLAGAGSGEQYF.

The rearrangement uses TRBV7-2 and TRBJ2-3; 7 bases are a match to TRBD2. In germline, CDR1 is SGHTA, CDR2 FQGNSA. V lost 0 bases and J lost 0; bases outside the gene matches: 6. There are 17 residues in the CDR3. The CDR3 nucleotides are TGTGCCAGCAGCTTAGCGGGAGGGCCCCATAGCACAGATACGCAGTATTTT. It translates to CASSLAGGPHSTDTQYF.

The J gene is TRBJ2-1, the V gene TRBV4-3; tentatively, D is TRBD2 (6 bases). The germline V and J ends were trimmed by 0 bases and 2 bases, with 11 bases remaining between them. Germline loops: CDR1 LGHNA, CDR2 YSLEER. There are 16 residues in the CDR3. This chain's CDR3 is CASSQEVTGAYNEQFF. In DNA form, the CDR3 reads TGCGCCAGCAGCCAAGAAGTTACGGGGGCCTACAATGAGCAGTTCTTC.

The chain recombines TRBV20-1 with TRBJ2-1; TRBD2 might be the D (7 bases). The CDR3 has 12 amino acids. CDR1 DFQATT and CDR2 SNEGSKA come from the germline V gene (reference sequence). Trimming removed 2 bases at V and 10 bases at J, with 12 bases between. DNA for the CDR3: TGCAGTGCTAGACTACAGGGAGGGGAGCAGTTCTTC. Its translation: CSARLQGGEQFF.

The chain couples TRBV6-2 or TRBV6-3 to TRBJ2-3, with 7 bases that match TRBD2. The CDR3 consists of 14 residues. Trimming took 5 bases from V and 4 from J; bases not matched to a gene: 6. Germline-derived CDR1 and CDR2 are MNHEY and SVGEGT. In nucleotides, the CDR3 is TGTGCCAGCAGTAAAAGACTAGCTGCAGATACGCAGTATTTT. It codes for CASSKRLAADTQYF.

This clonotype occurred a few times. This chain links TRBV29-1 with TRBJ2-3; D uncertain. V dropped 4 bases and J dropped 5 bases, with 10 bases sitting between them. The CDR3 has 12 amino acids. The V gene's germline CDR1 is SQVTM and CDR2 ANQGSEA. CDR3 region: CSVGGRLDTQYF. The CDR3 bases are TGCAGCGTTGGAGGCAGATTAGATACGCAGTATTTT.

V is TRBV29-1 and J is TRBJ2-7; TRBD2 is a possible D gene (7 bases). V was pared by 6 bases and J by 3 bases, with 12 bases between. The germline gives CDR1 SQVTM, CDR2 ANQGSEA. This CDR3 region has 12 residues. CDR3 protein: CSVRGGGYEQYF. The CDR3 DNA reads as TGCAGCGTCCGGGGAGGGGGCTACGAGCAGTACTTC.

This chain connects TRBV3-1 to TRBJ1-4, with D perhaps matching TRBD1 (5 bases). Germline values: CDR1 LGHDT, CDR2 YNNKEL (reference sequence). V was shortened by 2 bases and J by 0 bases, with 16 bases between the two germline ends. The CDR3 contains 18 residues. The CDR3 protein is CASSQNPTGDATNEKLFF. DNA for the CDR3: TGTGCCAGCAGCCAAAACCCCACAGGAGACGCAACTAATGAAAAACTGTTTTTT.

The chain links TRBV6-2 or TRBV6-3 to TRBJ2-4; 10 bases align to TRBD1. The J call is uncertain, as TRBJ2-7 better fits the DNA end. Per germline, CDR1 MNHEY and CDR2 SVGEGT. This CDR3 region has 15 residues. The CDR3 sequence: CASSYGGQGGYEQYF. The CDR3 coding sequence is TGTGCCAGCAGTTACGGCGGACAGGGGGGGTACGAGCAGTACTTC.

CDR3: CASSHPGTGGYEQFF. In DNA, the CDR3 is TGTGCCAGCAGCCACCCCGGGACAGGGGGCTATGAGCAGTTCTTC. The chain combines TRBV6-2 or TRBV6-3 with TRBJ2-1; 12 bases align to TRBD1. Trimming at V came to 6 bases and at J to 8 bases, leaving 8 bases not matched to a gene. The CDR3 length is 15 residues. Germline-derived CDR1 and CDR2 are MNHEY and SVGEGT.

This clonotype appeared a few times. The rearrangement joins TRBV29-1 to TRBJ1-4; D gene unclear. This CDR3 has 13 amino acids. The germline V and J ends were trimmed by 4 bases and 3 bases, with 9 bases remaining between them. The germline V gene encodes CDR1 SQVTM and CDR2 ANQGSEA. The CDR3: CSVGHGANEKLFF. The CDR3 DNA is TGCAGCGTTGGACATGGGGCTAATGAAAAACTGTTTTTT.

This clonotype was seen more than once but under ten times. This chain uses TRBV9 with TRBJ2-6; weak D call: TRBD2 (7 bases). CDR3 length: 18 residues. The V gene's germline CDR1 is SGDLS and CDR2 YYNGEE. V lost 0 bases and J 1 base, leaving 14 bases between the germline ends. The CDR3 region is CASSVVSGEGSGANVLTF. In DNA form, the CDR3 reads TGTGCCAGCAGCGTAGTTTCAGGGGAGGGTTCTGGGGCCAACGTCCTGACTTTC. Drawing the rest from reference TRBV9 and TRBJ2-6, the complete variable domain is DSGVTQTPKHLITATGQRVTLRCSPRSGDLSVYWYQQSLDQGLQFLIQYYNGEERAKGNILERFSAQQFPDLHSELNLSSLELGDSALYFCASSVVSGEGSGANVLTFGAGSRLTVL.

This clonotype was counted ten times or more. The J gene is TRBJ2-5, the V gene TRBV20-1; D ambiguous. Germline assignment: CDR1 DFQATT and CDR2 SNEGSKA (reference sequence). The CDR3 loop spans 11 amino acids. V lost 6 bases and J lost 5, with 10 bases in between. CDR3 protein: CSALNGETQYF. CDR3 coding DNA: TGCAGTGCCCTCAATGGGGAGACCCAGTACTTC.

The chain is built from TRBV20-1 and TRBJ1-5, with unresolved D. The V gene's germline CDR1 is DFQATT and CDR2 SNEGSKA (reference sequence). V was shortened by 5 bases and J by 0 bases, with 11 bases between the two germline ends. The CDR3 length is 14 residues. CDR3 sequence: CSAATEYSNQPQHF. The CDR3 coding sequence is TGCAGTGCTGCCACAGAGTATAGCAATCAGCCCCAGCATTTT.

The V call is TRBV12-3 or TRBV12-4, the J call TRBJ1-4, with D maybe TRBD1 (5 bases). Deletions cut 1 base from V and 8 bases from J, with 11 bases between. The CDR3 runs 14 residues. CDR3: CASSLVTVGEKLFF. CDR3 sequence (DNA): TGTGCCAGCAGTTTAGTGACAGTTGGGGAAAAACTGTTTTTT.

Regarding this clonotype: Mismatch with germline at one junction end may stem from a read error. The CDR3 here is CTSSLKRREQYF. The CDR3 bases are TGTACCAGCAGTTTAAAAAGGCGGGAGCAGTACTTC. The chain joins TRBV28 to TRBJ2-5, with 7 bases identical to TRBD2. The V gene's germline CDR1 is MDHEN and CDR2 SYDVKM. The CDR3 extends over 12 amino acids.

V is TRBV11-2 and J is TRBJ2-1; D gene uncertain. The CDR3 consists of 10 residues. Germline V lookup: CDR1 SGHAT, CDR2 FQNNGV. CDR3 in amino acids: CPIGPYEQFF. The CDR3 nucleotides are TGTCCCATCGGCCCCTACGAGCAGTTCTTC.

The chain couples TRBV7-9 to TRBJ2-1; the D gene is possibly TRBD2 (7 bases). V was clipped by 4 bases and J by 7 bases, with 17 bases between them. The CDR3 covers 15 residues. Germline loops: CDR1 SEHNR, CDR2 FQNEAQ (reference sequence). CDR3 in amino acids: CASSSRRGAGNEQFF. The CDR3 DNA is TGTGCCAGCAGCTCGCGACGGGGGGCAGGGAATGAGCAGTTCTTC.

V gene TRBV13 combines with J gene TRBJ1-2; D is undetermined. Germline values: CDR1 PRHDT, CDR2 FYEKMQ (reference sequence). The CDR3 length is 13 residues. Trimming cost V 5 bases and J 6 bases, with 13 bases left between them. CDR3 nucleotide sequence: TGTGCCAGCAGCCCACCGAGACGGCATGGCTACACCTTC. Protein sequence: CASSPPRRHGYTF.

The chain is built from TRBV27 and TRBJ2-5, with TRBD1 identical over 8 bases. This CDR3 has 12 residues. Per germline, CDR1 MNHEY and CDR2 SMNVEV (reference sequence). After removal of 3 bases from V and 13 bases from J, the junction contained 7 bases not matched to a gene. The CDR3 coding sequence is TGTGCCAGCAGTTTGGAGGGGACAGGTTTGTACTTC. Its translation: CASSLEGTGLYF.

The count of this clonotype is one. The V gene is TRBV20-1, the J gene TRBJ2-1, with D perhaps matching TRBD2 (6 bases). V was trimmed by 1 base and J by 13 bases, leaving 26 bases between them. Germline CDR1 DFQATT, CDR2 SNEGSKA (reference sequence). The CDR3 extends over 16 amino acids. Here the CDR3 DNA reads TGCAGTGCTAGAGCTCTGAGTAGCCATCCTCGGGAGACCCAGTTCTTC. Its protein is CSARALSSHPRETQFF.

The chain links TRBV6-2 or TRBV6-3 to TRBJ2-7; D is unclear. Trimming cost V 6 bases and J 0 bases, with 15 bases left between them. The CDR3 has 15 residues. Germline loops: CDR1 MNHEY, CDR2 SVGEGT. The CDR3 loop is CASRTSDISSYEQYF. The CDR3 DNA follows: TGTGCCAGCAGAACCTCCGACATCAGCTCCTACGAGCAGTACTTC.

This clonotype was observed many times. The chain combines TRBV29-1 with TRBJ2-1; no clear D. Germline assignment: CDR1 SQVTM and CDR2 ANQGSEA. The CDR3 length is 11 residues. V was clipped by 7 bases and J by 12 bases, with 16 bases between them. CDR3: CSGGVDGRQFF. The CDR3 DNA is TGCAGCGGTGGGGTAGATGGTCGGCAGTTCTTC.